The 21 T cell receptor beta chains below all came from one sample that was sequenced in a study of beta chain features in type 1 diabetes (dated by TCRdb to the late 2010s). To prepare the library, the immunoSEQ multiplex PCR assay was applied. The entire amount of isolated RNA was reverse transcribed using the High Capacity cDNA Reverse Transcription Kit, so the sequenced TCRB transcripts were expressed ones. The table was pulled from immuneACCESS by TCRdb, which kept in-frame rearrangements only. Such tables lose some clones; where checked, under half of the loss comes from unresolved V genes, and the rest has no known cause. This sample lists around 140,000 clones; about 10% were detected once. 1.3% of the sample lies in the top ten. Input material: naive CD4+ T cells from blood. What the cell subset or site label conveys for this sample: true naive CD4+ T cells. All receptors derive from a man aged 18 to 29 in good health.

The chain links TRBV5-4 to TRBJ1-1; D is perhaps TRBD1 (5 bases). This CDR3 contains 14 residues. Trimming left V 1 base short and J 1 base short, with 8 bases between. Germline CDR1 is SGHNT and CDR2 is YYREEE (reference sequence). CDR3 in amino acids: CASSLSRANTEAFF. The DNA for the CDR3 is TGTGCCAGCAGCTTGAGCAGGGCGAACACTGAAGCTTTCTTT.

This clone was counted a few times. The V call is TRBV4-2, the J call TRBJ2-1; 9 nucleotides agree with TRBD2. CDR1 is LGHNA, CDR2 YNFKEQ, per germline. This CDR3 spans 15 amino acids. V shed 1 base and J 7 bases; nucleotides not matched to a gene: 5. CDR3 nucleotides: TGTGCCAGCAGCCAAGCTGGCGGGGGGGCGAATGAGCAGTTCTTC. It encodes CASSQAGGGANEQFF.

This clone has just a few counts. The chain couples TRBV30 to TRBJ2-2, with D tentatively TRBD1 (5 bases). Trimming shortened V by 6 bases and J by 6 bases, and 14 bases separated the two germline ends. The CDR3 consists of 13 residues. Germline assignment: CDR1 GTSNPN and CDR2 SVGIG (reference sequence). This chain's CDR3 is CACLGVIPGELFF. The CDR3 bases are TGTGCCTGCTTAGGGGTTATCCCCGGGGAGCTGTTTTTT.

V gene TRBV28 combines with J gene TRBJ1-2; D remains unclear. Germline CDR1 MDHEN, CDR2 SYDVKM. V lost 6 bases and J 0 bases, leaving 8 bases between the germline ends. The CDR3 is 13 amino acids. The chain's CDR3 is CASRGLTNYGYTF. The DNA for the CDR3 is TGTGCCAGCAGGGGCCTAACTAACTATGGCTACACCTTC.

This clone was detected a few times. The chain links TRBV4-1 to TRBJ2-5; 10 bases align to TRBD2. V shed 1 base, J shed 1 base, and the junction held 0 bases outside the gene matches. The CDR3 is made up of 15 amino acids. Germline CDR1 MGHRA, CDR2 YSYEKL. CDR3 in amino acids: CASSQASGGQETQYF. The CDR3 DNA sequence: TGCGCCAGCAGCCAAGCTAGCGGGGGCCAAGAGACCCAGTACTTC.

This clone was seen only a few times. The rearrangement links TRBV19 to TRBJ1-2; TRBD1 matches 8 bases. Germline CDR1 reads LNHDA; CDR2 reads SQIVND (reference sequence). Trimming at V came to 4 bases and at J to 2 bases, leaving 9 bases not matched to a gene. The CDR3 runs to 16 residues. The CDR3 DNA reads TGTGCCAGTAGTAAACAGGGGGGGACCTCCAACTATGGCTACACCTTC. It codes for CASSKQGGTSNYGYTF.

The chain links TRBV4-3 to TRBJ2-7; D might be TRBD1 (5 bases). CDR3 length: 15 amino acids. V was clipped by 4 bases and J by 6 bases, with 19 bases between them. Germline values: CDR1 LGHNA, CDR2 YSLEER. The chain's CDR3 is CASSRAPAGSGEQYF. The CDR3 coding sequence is TGCGCCAGCAGCCGAGCGCCCGCAGGGTCCGGCGAGCAGTACTTC.

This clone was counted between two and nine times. The CDR3 reads CAWRATRVANTGELFF. The CDR3 DNA sequence: TGTGCCTGGAGGGCCACGAGGGTAGCGAACACCGGGGAGCTGTTTTTT. The chain couples TRBV30 to TRBJ2-2, with a possible D match to TRBD2 (5 bases). Between the trimmed V and J ends, which lost 3 bases and 0 bases, there was a span of 14 bases. Germline V gene data show CDR1 as GTSNPN and CDR2 as SVGIG (reference sequence). CDR3 size: 16 residues.

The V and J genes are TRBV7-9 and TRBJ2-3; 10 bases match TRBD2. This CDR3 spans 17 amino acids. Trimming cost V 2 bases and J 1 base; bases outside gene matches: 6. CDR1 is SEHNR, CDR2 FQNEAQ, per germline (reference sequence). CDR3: CASSLRAGGSGTDTQYF. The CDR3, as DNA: TGTGCCAGCAGCTTACGAGCGGGGGGGAGCGGCACAGATACGCAGTATTTT.

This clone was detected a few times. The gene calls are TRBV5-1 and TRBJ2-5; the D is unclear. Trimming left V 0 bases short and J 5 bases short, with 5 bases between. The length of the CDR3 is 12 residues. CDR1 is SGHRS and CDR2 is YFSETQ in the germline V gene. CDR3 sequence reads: CASSLAAETQYF. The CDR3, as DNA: TGCGCCAGCAGCTTGGCCGCGGAGACCCAGTACTTC. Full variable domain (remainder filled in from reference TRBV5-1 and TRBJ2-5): KAGVTQTPRYLIKTRGQQVTLSCSPISGHRSVSWYQQTPGQGLQFLFEYFSETQRNKGNFPGRFSGRQFSNSRSEMNVSTLELGDSALYLCASSLAAETQYFGPGTRLLVL.

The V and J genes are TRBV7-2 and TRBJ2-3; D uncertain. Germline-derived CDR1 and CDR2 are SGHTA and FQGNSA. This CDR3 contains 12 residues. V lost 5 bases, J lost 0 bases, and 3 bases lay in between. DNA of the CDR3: TGTGCCAGCAGCATAAGCACAGATACGCAGTATTTT. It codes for CASSISTDTQYF.

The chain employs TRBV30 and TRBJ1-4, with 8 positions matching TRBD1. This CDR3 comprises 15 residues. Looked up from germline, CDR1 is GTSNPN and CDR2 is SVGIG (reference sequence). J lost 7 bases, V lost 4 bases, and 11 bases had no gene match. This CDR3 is CAWTSPGTGTEKLFF. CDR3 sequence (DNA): TGTGCCTGGACCTCCCCCGGGACAGGAACTGAAAAACTGTTTTTT.

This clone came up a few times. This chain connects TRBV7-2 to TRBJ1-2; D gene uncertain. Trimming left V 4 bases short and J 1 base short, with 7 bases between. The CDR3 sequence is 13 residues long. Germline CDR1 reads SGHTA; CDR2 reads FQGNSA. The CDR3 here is CASSSQINYGYTF. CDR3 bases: TGTGCCAGCAGCTCGCAGATTAACTATGGCTACACCTTC.

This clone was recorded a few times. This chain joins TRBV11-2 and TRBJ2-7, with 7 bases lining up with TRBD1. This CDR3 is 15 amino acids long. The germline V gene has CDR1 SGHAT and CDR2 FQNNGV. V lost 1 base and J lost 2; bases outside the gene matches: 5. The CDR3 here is CASSLVQGSPYEQYF. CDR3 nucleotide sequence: TGTGCCAGCAGCTTAGTACAGGGGAGCCCCTACGAGCAGTACTTC.

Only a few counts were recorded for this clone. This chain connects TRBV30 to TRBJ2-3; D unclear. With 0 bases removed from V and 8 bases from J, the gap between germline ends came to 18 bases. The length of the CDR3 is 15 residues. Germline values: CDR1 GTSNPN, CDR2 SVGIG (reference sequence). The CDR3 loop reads CAWSVGGYQGGTQYF. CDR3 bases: TGTGCCTGGAGTGTCGGTGGTTACCAAGGCGGTACGCAGTATTTT.

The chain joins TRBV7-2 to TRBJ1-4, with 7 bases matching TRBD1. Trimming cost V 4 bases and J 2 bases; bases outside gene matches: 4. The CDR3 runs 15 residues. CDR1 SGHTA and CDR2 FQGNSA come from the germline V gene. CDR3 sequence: CASSSRGPTNEKLFF. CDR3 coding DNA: TGTGCCAGCAGCTCAAGGGGGCCCACTAATGAAAAACTGTTTTTT. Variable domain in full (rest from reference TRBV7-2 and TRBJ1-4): GAGVSQSPSNKVTEKGKDVELRCDPISGHTALYWYRQSLGQGLEFLIYFQGNSAPDKSGLPSDRFSAERTGGSVSTLTIQRTQQEDSAVYLCASSSRGPTNEKLFFGSGTQLSVL.

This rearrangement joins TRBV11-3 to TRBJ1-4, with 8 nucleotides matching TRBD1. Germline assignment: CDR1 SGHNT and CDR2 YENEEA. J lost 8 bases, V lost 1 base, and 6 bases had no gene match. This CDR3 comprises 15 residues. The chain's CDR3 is CASSLGDRQWEKLFF. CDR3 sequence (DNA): TGTGCCAGCAGCTTAGGGGACAGGCAGTGGGAAAAACTGTTTTTT.

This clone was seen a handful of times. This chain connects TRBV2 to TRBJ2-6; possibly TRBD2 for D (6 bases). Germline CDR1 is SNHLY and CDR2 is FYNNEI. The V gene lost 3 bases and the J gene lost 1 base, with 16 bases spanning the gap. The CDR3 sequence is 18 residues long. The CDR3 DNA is TGTGCCAGCAGTGATCCAGGAGGGGCGGGGTCTGGGGCCAACGTCCTGACTTTC. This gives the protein CASSDPGGAGSGANVLTF.

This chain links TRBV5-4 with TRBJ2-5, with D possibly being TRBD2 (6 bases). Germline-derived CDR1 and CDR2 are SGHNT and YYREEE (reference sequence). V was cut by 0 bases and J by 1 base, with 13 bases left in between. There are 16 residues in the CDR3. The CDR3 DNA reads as TGTGCCAGCAGCTTGGGGGGGGATCGGCCCCAAGAGACCCAGTACTTC. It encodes CASSLGGDRPQETQYF.

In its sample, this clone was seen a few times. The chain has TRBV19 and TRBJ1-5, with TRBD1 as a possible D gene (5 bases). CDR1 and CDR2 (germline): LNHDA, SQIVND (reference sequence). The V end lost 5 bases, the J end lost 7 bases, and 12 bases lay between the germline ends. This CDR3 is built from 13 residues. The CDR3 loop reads CASSDLRQQPQHF. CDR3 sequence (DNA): TGTGCCAGTAGTGACCTCCGACAGCAGCCCCAGCATTTT. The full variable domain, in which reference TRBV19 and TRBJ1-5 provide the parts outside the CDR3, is DGGITQSPKYLFRKEGQNVTLSCEQNLNHDAMYWYRQDPGQGLRLIYYSQIVNDFQKGDIAEGYSVSREKKESFPLTVTSAQKNPTAFYLCASSDLRQQPQHFGDGTRLSIL.

The CDR3, as DNA: TGCGCCAGCAGCCGAGGCGGGACAGGGCCACACGAGCAGTACTTC. Translating gives CASSRGGTGPHEQYF. The chain has TRBV5-1 and TRBJ2-7; 9 positions match TRBD1. J lost 5 bases, V lost 4 bases, and 10 bases had no gene match. CDR3 length equals 15 residues. In germline, CDR1 is SGHRS, CDR2 YFSETQ.